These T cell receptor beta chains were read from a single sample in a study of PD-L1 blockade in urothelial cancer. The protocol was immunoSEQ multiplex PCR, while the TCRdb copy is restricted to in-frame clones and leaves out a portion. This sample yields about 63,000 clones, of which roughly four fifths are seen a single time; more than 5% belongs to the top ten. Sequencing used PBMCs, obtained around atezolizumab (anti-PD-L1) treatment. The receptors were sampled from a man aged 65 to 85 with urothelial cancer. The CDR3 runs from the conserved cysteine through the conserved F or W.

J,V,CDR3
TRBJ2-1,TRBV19,CASRRGTGLGNEQFF
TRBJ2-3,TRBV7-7,CASSFEGGTQYF
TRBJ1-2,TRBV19,CASSNQGMANYGYTF
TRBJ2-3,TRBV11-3,CASSLLGGDTQYF
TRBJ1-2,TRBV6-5,CASSYSIILGAGGYTF
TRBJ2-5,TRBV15,CATSRVGQETQYF
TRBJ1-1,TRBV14,CASSPLPNTEAFF
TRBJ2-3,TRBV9,CASSVVEGWDTQYF
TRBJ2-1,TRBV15,CATSRETPGSYNEQFF
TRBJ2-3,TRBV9,CASSVGTGLTDTQYF